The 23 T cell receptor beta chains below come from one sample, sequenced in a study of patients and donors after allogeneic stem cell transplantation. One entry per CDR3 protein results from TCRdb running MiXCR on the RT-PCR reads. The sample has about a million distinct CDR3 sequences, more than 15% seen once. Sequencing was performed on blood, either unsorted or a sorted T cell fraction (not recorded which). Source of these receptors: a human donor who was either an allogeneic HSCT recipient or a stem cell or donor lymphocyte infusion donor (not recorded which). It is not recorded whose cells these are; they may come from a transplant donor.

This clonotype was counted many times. CDR3 amino acids: CATSREGRGGNQPQHF. In DNA, the CDR3 is TGTGCCACCAGCAGAGAGGGCAGGGGAGGCAATCAGCCCCAGCATTTT. V and J are TRBV15 and TRBJ1-5, with D perhaps matching TRBD1 (6 bases). This CDR3 has 16 amino acids. The V gene lost 0 bases and the J gene lost 2 bases, with 11 bases spanning the gap. From germline, CDR1 is LNHNV and CDR2 YYDKDF (reference sequence).

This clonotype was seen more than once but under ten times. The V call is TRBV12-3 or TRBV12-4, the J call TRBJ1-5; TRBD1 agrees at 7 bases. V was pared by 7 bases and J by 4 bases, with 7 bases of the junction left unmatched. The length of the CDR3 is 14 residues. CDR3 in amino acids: CASTKTGRNQPQHF. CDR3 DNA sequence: TGTGCCAGCACCAAGACAGGGAGGAATCAGCCCCAGCATTTT.

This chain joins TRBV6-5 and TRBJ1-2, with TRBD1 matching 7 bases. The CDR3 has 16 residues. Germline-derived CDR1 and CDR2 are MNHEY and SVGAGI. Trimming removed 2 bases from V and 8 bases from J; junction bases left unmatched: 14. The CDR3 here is CASSYISTGQRRGYTF. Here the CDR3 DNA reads TGTGCCAGCAGTTACATTTCGACAGGGCAGAGAAGAGGCTACACCTTC.

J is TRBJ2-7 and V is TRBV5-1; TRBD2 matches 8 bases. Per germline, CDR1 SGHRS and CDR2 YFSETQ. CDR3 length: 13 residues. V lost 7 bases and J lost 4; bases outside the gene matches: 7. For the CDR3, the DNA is TGCGCCAGCGCTTTAGCGGGACCGTACGAGCAGTACTTC. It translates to CASALAGPYEQYF.

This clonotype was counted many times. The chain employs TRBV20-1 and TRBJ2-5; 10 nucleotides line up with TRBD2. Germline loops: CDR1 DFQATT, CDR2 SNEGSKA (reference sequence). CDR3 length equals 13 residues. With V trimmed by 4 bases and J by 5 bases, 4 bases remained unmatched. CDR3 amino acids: CSATLAGVETQYF. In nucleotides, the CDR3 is TGCAGTGCTACCCTAGCGGGAGTTGAGACCCAGTACTTC.

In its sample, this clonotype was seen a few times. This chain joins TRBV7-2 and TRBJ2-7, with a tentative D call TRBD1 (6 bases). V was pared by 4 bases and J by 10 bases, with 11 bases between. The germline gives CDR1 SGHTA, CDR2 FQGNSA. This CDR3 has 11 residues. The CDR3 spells CASSYGQKQYF. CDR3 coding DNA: TGTGCCAGCAGCTACGGACAGAAACAGTACTTC.

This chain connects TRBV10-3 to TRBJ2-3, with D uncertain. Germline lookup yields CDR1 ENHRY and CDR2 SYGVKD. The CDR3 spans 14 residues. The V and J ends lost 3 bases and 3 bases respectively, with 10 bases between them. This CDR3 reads CAISDLTPTDTQYF. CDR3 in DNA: TGTGCCATCAGTGATTTGACCCCAACAGATACGCAGTATTTT.

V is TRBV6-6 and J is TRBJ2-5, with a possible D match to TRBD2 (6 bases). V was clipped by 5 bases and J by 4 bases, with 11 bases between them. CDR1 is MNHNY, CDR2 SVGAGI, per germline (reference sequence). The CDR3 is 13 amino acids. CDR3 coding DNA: TGTGCCAGCAGTACTCGGGGGTTAGAGACCCAGTACTTC. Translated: CASSTRGLETQYF.

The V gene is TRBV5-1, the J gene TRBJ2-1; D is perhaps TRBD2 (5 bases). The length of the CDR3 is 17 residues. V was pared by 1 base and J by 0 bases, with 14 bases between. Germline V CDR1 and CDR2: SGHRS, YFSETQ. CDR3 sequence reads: CASSLLGNPSSYNEQFF. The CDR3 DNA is TGCGCCAGCAGCTTGCTCGGGAACCCAAGCTCCTACAATGAGCAGTTCTTC.

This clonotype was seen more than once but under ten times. In DNA, the CDR3 is TGTGCCAGCAGTTTAGTTGAGACTCGTCATTCACCCCTCCACTTT. This translates into CASSLVETRHSPLHF. The genes are TRBV12-3 or TRBV12-4 and TRBJ1-6; D ambiguous. This CDR3 contains 15 residues. Trimming left V 1 base short and J 8 bases short, with 12 bases between.

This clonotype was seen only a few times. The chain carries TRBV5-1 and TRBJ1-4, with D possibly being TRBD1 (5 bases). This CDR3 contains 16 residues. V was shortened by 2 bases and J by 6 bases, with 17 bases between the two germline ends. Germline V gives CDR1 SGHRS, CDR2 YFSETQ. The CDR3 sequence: CASSLKGPHGDEKLFF. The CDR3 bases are TGCGCCAGCAGCTTAAAGGGACCCCACGGCGATGAAAAACTGTTTTTT.

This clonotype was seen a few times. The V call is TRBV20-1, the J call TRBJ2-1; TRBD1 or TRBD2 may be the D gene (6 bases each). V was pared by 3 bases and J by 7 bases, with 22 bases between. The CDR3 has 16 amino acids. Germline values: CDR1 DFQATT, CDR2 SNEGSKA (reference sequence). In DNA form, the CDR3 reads TGCAGTGCTAGGGGGGCCAGAGGGACTCCTACAAATGAGCAGTTCTTC. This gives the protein CSARGARGTPTNEQFF.

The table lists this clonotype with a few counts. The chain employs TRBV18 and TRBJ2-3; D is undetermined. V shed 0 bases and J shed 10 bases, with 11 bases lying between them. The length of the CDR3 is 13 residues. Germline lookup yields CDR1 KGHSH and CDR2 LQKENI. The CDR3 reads CASSPPGHRAQYF. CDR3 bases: TGTGCCAGCTCACCACCAGGGCACCGGGCGCAGTATTTT. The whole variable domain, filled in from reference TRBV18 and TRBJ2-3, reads NAGVMQNPRHLVRRRGQEARLRCSPMKGHSHVYWYRQLPEEGLKFMVYLQKENIIDESGMPKERFSAEFPKEGPSILRIQQVVRGDSAAYFCASSPPGHRAQYFGPGTRLTVL.

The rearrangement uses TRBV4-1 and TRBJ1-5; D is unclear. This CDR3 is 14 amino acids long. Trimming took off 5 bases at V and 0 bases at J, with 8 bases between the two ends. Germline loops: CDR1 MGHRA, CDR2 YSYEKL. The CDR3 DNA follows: TGCGCCAGCAGCGAACCTTATAGCAATCAGCCCCAGCATTTT. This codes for CASSEPYSNQPQHF.

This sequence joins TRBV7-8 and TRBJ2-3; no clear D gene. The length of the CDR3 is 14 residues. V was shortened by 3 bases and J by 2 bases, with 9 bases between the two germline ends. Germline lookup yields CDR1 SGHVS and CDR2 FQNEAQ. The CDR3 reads CASSFLSPTDTQYF. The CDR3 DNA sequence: TGTGCCAGCAGCTTTCTGAGCCCCACAGATACGCAGTATTTT. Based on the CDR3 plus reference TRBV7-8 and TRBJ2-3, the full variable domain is GAGVSQSPRYKVAKRGQDVALRCDPISGHVSLFWYQQALGQGPEFLTYFQNEAQLDKSGLPSDRFFAERPEGSVSTLKIQRTQQEDSAVYLCASSFLSPTDTQYFGPGTRLTVL.

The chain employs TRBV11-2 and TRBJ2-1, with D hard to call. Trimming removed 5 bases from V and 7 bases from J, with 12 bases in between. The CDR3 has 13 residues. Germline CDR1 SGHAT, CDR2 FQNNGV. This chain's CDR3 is CASSTPRRNEQFF. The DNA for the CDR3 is TGTGCCAGCAGCACGCCCCGCCGGAATGAGCAGTTCTTC.

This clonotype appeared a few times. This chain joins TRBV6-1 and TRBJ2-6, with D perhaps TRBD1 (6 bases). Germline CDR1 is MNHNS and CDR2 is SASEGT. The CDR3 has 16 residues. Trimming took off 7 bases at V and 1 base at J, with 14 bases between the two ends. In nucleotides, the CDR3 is TGTGCCAGCAAGGGGGACCCCACGTCTGGGGCCAACGTCCTGACTTTC. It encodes CASKGDPTSGANVLTF.

The CDR3 bases are TGTGCCACGTCAGGGGGCGCAACGTCTGGGGCCAACGTCCTGACTTTC. Protein: CATSGGATSGANVLTF. The rearrangement uses TRBV6-1 and TRBJ2-6; 8 bases map to TRBD1. CDR3 length equals 16 residues. Germline CDR1 is MNHNS and CDR2 is SASEGT. V shed 10 bases, J shed 1 base, and the junction held 9 bases outside the gene matches.

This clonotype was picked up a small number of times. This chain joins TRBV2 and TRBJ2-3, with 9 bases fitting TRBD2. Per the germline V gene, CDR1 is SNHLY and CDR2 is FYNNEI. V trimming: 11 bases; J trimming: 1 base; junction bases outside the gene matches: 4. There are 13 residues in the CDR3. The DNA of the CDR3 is TGTGCCCCTAGCGGGGCCGGCACAGATACGCAGTATTTT. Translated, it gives CAPSGAGTDTQYF.

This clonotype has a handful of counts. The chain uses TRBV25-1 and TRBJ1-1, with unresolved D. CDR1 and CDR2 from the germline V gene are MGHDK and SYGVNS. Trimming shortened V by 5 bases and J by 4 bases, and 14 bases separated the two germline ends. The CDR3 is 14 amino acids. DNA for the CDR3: TGTGCCAGCAGTCAAGGGCTTGTACGCACTGAAGCTTTCTTT. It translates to CASSQGLVRTEAFF. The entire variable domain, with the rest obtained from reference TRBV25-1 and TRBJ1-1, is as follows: EADIYQTPRYLVIGTGKKITLECSQTMGHDKMYWYQQDPGMELHLIHYSYGVNSTEKGDLSSESTVSRIRTEHFPLTLESARPSHTSQYLCASSQGLVRTEAFFGQGTRLTVV.

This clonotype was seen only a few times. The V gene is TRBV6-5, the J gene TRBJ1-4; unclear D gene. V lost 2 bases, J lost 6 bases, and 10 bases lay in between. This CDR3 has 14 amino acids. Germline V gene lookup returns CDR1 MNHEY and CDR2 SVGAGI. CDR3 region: CASSYPDGHEKLFF. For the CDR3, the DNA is TGTGCCAGCAGTTACCCGGACGGCCATGAAAAACTGTTTTTT.

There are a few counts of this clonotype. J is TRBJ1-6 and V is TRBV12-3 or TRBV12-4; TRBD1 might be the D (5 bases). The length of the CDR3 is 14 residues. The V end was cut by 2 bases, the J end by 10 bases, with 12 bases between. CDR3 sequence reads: CASSLRGEDSPLHF. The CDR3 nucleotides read TGTGCCAGCAGTTTAAGAGGGGAGGACTCACCCCTCCACTTT.

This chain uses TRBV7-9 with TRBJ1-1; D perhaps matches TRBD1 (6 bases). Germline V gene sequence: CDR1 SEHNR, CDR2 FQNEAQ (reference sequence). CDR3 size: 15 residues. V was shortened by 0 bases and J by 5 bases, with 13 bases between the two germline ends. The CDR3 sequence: CASSLARGAQTEAFF. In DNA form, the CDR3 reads TGTGCCAGCAGCTTAGCGCGGGGGGCGCAGACTGAAGCTTTCTTT.